Listed below are T cell receptor beta chains from one sample, sequenced in a study of early stage breast cancer tumors. The assay was immunoSEQ multiplex PCR, and TCRdb's table has in-frame clones only and misses some. In the table there are around 41,000 clones, approximately 78% of which are singletons. Specimen: blood. The origin of the receptors is a person aged 45 to 59 with breast cancer. CDR3s include the opening cysteine and the closing phenylalanine or tryptophan. A D gene is named only where the DNA matches it firmly. Where a row states a size, it is once, few, many or the class of an expanded clone; other rows omit it.

clone_size	v_call	d_call	j_call	cdr3_aa	cdr3_nt
-	TRBV7-2	TRBD2	TRBJ2-5	CASSRGLAGETQYF	TGTGCCAGCAGCAGGGGACTAGCGGGAGAGACCCAGTACTTC
-	TRBV28	TRBD2	TRBJ2-3	CASSPYPGLGGPSTDTQYF	TGTGCCAGCAGTCCCTACCCGGGACTAGGGGGTCCTAGCACAGATACGCAGTATTTT
-	TRBV6-6	-	TRBJ2-2	CASSYNEGRGAGELFF	TGTGCCAGCAGTTACAATGAGGGCAGGGGGGCCGGGGAGCTGTTTTTT
-	TRBV19	-	TRBJ2-7	CASSIRSRDYSYEQYF	TGTGCCAGTAGTATAAGGTCCCGTGACTACTCCTACGAGCAGTACTTC
-	TRBV5-6	TRBD2	TRBJ2-5	CASSLVSGERETQYF	TGTGCCAGCAGCTTGGTAAGCGGGGAACGTGAGACCCAGTACTTC
medium-sized	TRBV11-3	-	TRBJ2-7	CASSLERSGYEQYF	TGTGCCAGCAGCTTAGAGAGGTCGGGATACGAGCAGTACTTC
once	TRBV14	-	TRBJ1-4	CASSAGVGRGDEKLFF	TGTGCCAGCAGCGCAGGGGTGGGCAGGGGAGATGAAAAACTGTTTTTT
-	TRBV19	-	TRBJ1-3	CASSSLGSGSGNTIYF	TGTGCCAGTAGTTCCCTCGGGAGCGGGTCGGGAAACACCATATATTTT
-	TRBV30	-	TRBJ1-1	CAWRGEGEAFF	TGTGCCTGGAGGGGAGAGGGTGAAGCTTTCTTT
-	TRBV11-1	TRBD2	TRBJ2-3	CASSLVSGRVPTDTQYF	TGTGCCAGCAGCTTAGTGAGCGGGAGGGTTCCCACAGATACGCAGTATTTT
-	TRBV13	TRBD2	TRBJ2-7	CASSQTSDSYEQYF	TGTGCCAGCAGCCAGACTAGCGACTCCTACGAGCAGTACTTC
-	TRBV10-2	-	TRBJ1-2	CASSDRGADGYTF	TGCGCCAGCAGTGATCGGGGAGCAGATGGCTACACCTTC
-	TRBV19	-	TRBJ2-2	CASTTILRGGELFF	TGTGCCAGTACCACAATTCTCCGGGGCGGGGAGCTGTTTTTT
-	TRBV28	TRBD1	TRBJ2-2	CASNPATGGSTGELFF	TGTGCCAGCAACCCCGCTACAGGGGGAAGCACCGGGGAGCTGTTTTTT
once	TRBV5-1	TRBD1	TRBJ1-1	CASSYDRDTEAFF	TGCGCCAGCAGCTATGACAGGGATACTGAAGCTTTCTTT
few	TRBV6-1	-	TRBJ2-1	CASSEMTANYNEQFF	TGTGCCAGCAGTGAAATGACAGCAAATTACAATGAGCAGTTCTTC
-	TRBV2	TRBD1	TRBJ2-5	CASRTAKGAGETQYF	TGTGCCAGCAGGACCGCGAAGGGGGCGGGAGAGACCCAGTACTTC
-	TRBV9	TRBD1	TRBJ2-2	CASSATGGNTGELFF	TGTGCCAGCAGCGCGACAGGGGGAAACACCGGGGAGCTGTTTTTT
few	TRBV27	-	TRBJ1-1	CARQRHLEAFF	TGTGCCAGACAAAGACATCTTGAAGCTTTCTTT
-	TRBV19	TRBD1	TRBJ1-1	CASRTHRQGANTEAFF	TGTGCCAGTAGAACTCACCGACAGGGGGCGAACACTGAAGCTTTCTTT
-	TRBV18	TRBD2	TRBJ2-1	CASSPAWTSGGANEQFF	TGTGCCAGCTCACCGGCGTGGACTAGCGGGGGGGCCAATGAGCAGTTCTTC
few	TRBV18	TRBD1	TRBJ1-2	CASSPKTGTGDNYGYTF	TGTGCCAGCTCACCCAAAACCGGGACAGGGGATAACTATGGCTACACCTTC
few	TRBV19	-	TRBJ1-6	CASSIVPLSGASSPLHF	TGTGCCAGTAGTATAGTACCTCTCAGCGGGGCAAGTTCACCCCTCCACTTT
-	TRBV19	TRBD2	TRBJ2-3	CASSIDPAGALSTDTQYF	TGTGCCAGTAGTATAGATCCAGCGGGGGCTCTGAGCACAGATACGCAGTATTTT
few	TRBV21-1	-	TRBJ1-1	CASSKIGVNTEAFF	TGTGCCAGCAGCAAAATCGGAGTGAACACTGAAGCTTTCTTT
-	TRBV5-1	TRBD2	TRBJ2-3	CASSLGPSGDTQYF	TGCGCCAGCAGCTTGGGGCCTAGCGGGGATACGCAGTATTTT
many	TRBV30	-	TRBJ2-3	CAWRKGGSADTQYF	TGTGCCTGGAGGAAGGGGGGGAGTGCAGATACGCAGTATTTT
-	TRBV5-1	TRBD1	TRBJ1-3	CASSFDREAGNTIYF	TGCGCCAGCAGCTTCGACAGGGAGGCTGGAAACACCATATATTTT
-	TRBV5-5	-	TRBJ1-5	CASSSTGSDQPQHF	TGTGCCAGCAGCTCTACCGGGTCCGATCAGCCCCAGCATTTT
few	TRBV5-6	-	TRBJ1-1	CASSLNGRGGNTEAFF	TGTGCCAGCAGCTTGAACGGGCGAGGGGGGAACACTGAAGCTTTCTTT
-	TRBV19	-	TRBJ1-1	CAVRPRGNTEAFF	TGTGCCGTAAGACCGCGGGGAAACACTGAAGCTTTCTTT
-	TRBV11-3	TRBD1	TRBJ2-7	CASSFDRASYEQYF	TGTGCCAGCAGTTTTGACAGGGCATCCTACGAGCAGTACTTC
-	TRBV7-9	-	TRBJ2-2	CASSFSNTGELFF	TGTGCCAGCAGCTTCTCGAACACCGGGGAGCTGTTTTTT
-	TRBV27	TRBD2	TRBJ2-5	CASSYGGALTETQYF	TGTGCCAGCAGTTACGGGGGGGCATTGACGGAGACCCAGTACTTC
-	TRBV7-8	-	TRBJ2-7	CASSSRQVPYEQYF	TGTGCCAGCAGCTCCCGACAGGTCCCCTACGAGCAGTACTTC
-	TRBV29-1	-	TRBJ1-1	CSVDERREEAFF	TGCAGCGTTGATGAAAGGAGGGAGGAAGCTTTCTTT
-	TRBV10-3	TRBD1	TRBJ1-1	CAISRQGMNTEAFF	TGTGCCATCAGTCGACAGGGGATGAACACTGAAGCTTTCTTT
-	TRBV14	-	TRBJ2-7	CASSQGASFDEQYF	TGTGCCAGCAGCCAGGGAGCGTCCTTCGACGAGCAGTACTTC
few	TRBV19	-	TRBJ1-5	CASEETPGKRPQHF	TGTGCCAGTGAGGAGACGCCAGGGAAAAGGCCCCAGCATTTT
-	TRBV2	-	TRBJ2-1	CASIESSAAGSYNEQFF	TGTGCCAGCATAGAGTCCTCGGCCGCGGGCTCCTACAATGAGCAGTTCTTC
-	TRBV7-9	-	TRBJ2-7	CASSLSYEQYF	TGTGCCAGCAGCTTATCATACGAGCAGTACTTC
-	TRBV7-6	TRBD1	TRBJ1-1	CASSYRTGGTEAFF	TGTGCCAGCAGCTATAGGACAGGGGGCACTGAAGCTTTCTTT
-	TRBV5-6	-	TRBJ1-3	CASSLSGAGNTIYF	TGTGCCAGCAGCTTGTCTGGGGCAGGAAACACCATATATTTT
-	TRBV18	TRBD1	TRBJ2-7	CASSRDRVSGYEQYF	TGTGCCAGCTCACGCGACAGGGTTTCGGGCTACGAGCAGTACTTC
-	TRBV7-9	TRBD2	TRBJ2-1	CASSLAFLRGSSYNEQFF	TGTGCCAGCAGCTTAGCTTTCTTGCGGGGGAGCTCCTACAATGAGCAGTTCTTC
-	TRBV7-2	-	TRBJ1-1	CASSLATSTEAFF	TGTGCCAGCAGCTTAGCCACGAGCACTGAAGCTTTCTTT
once	TRBV18	-	TRBJ2-2	CASSPDRQNTGELFF	TGTGCCAGCTCACCGGACAGACAGAACACCGGGGAGCTGTTTTTT
few	TRBV19	TRBD1	TRBJ1-1	CASIRTGRGSTEAFF	TGTGCCAGTATTCGGACAGGGAGGGGGAGCACTGAAGCTTTCTTT
-	TRBV7-8	-	TRBJ2-1	CASSPLHEQFF	TGTGCCAGCAGCCCTCTACATGAGCAGTTCTTC
-	TRBV27	TRBD1	TRBJ1-6	CASSLSGQAGNSPLHF	TGTGCCAGCAGTTTATCGGGACAGGCCGGAAATTCACCCCTCCACTTT
few	TRBV5-4	-	TRBJ1-1	CASSRGGAQFRTEAFF	TGTGCCAGCAGCCGGGGGGGCGCACAGTTCCGCACTGAAGCTTTCTTT
-	TRBV14	-	TRBJ2-5	CASSQRRKTYGGEQETQYF	TGTGCCAGCAGCCAAAGGAGAAAGACATATGGGGGCGAGCAAGAGACCCAGTACTTC
-	TRBV29-1	TRBD1	TRBJ2-1	CSVTGGSYNEQFF	TGCAGCGTTACAGGGGGCTCCTACAATGAGCAGTTCTTC
-	TRBV27	TRBD2	TRBJ2-5	CASSLLAGVEGTQYF	TGTGCCAGCAGTTTACTAGCGGGGGTTGAGGGAACCCAGTACTTC
-	TRBV30	TRBD1	TRBJ1-6	CASARQGGNSPLHF	TGTGCCTCCGCCCGACAGGGGGGAAATTCACCCCTCCACTTT